The clone carrying this TCR beta chain was observed many times. Its cognate antigen is unknown. The junction and the germline gene differ at one end; a read error may be behind it. MiXCR was run by TCRdb on the multiplex PCR reads, yielding one entry per CDR3 protein. The data show 20,000 or so distinct CDR3 sequences, approximately 64% seen once. This entry belongs to a study of breast tumors, draining lymph nodes, adjacent tissues. Study-level results: Tumor TCR diversity was below lymph nodes but above nontumor tissue. That most tumor T cells come from lymph nodes remained unproven.

CDR1 and CDR2 (germline): SGHVS, FQNEAQ. This CDR3 is built from 15 residues. This chain connects TRBV7-8 to TRBJ2-4; TRBD2 is a possible D gene (6 bases). Material for sequencing was tumor-adjacent breast tissue. This clonotype was obtained from a female donor with breast cancer. Some clones in this sample may be carry-over from other donors' samples. The CDR3 region has the DNA TGTGCCAGCAGCCCATTGCGGGATCCCGAAAACATTCAGCACTTC. As protein: CASSPLRDPENIQHF.